These T cell receptor beta chains were read from a single sample in a study of cytomegalovirus exposure and HLA in healthy donors. Profiling relied on immunoSEQ multiplex PCR, and the TCRdb table lists in-frame clones only, not all of them. The table has about 82,000 clones, about 78% seen once. The sample was PBMCs. The receptors originated from a male donor in good health and CMV-seropositive. Both conserved end residues are part of each CDR3. A D gene is named only where the DNA matches it firmly. Only part of the rows carry a size: once, few, many, or a class if the clone is expanded.

.	TRBV7-2	TRBJ1-2	.	TGTGCCAGCAGCCCGATAACGGGGGGCGGCTACACCTTC	CASSPITGGGYTF
.	TRBV6-5	TRBJ1-3	.	TGTGCCAGCAGTCCGAGGGTAGTCGAAGGAAACACCATATATTTT	CASSPRVVEGNTIYF
few	TRBV10-3	TRBJ1-1	.	TGTGCCATCAGTGAGTCGCGGGAAGCTTTCTTT	CAISESREAFF
.	TRBV2	TRBJ2-7	TRBD1	TGTGCCAGCAGTGAAGGGACAATCAGGGGACAGGGACTCTACGAGCAGTACTTC	CASSEGTIRGQGLYEQYF
once	TRBV6-6	TRBJ1-6	.	TGTGCCAGCACCCCGAGCGACGGATATAATTCGCCCCTCCACTTT	CASTPSDGYNSPLHF
.	TRBV2	TRBJ2-1	.	TGTGCCAGCAGTGAATATTCTGCGGGCGGATTCTTC	CASSEYSAGGFF
once	TRBV7-9	TRBJ1-4	.	TGTTCCAGCAGCGTCTTCAGGGGAAATGAAAAACTGTTTTTT	CSSSVFRGNEKLFF
.	TRBV28	TRBJ2-7	.	TGTGCCAGCAGTTTACGATTCCGGGAGCAGTACTTC	CASSLRFREQYF
.	TRBV27	TRBJ1-1	.	TGTGCCAGCAGTTTATGGAACAGGGTCCCCACTGAAGCTTTCTTT	CASSLWNRVPTEAFF
.	TRBV19	TRBJ2-7	TRBD1	TGTGCCAGTAGTTCCGGACAGGGGGGGTACGAGCAGTACTTC	CASSSGQGGYEQYF
.	TRBV30	TRBJ2-6	.	TGTGCCTGCGACAGCTCTGGGGCCAACGTCCTGACTTTC	CACDSSGANVLTF
few	TRBV27	TRBJ2-7	.	TGTGCCAGCAGCCCTGGACAAAGACACTACGAGCAGTACTTC	CASSPGQRHYEQYF
few	TRBV2	TRBJ1-1	.	TGTGCCAGCAGGGCCGACAGGTTCAACACTGAAGCTTTCTTT	CASRADRFNTEAFF
.	TRBV7-9	TRBJ2-2	.	TGTGCCAGCAGCCCCCCAGGGCAGACCGGGGAGCTGTTTTTT	CASSPPGQTGELFF
.	TRBV4-2	TRBJ2-1	.	TGTGCCAGCAGCCAGTCGAACTTGGCTAGCTTTCAGTTCTTC	CASSQSNLASFQFF
.	TRBV6-5	TRBJ1-2	TRBD1	TGTGCCAGCAGTCTCGGGACAGGGGTTGGCTACGGCTACACCTTC	CASSLGTGVGYGYTF
.	TRBV6-6	TRBJ2-4	.	TGTGCCAGCAGTTACCAGCTTGGGCAGGGCGACGGGTACTTC	CASSYQLGQGDGYF
.	TRBV27	TRBJ2-1	TRBD1	TGTGCCAGCAGTGGACAGGGCCCCAATTGGGAGCAGTTCTTC	CASSGQGPNWEQFF
.	TRBV7-9	TRBJ2-5	.	TGTGCCAGCAGCTTTGCAGACCAAGAGACCCAGTACTTC	CASSFADQETQYF
.	TRBV7-2	TRBJ2-2	TRBD1	TGTGCCAGCAGCATCCGACAGGGGGCGGGCACCGGGGAGCTGTTTTTT	CASSIRQGAGTGELFF
.	TRBV5-6	TRBJ1-2	.	TGTGCCAGCAGCTTGGAGTCTGGGGGGATCGGTGGCTACACCTTC	CASSLESGGIGGYTF
.	TRBV6-5	TRBJ1-2	.	TGTGCCATCCAGTTAGGAGGGAGCTACACCTTC	CAIQLGGSYTF
once	TRBV6-4	TRBJ2-1	.	TGTGCCAGCAGTGATCCCCCTTTTCGGGAGCAGTTCTTC	CASSDPPFREQFF
.	TRBV18	TRBJ1-2	.	TGTGCCAGCTCACCGTCCCTGACTCAATATGGCTACACCTTC	CASSPSLTQYGYTF
.	TRBV9	TRBJ1-4	TRBD1	TGTGCCAGCAGCCCATGGGACAGGCTCGGGGAAAAACTGTTTTTT	CASSPWDRLGEKLFF
.	TRBV28	TRBJ2-2	.	TGTGCCAGCAGTTTCATGGGGGGAAACACCGGGGAGCTGTTTTTT	CASSFMGGNTGELFF
.	TRBV5-1	TRBJ2-1	.	TGCGCCAGCCGCTTCGACAGCTACAATGAGCAGTTCTTC	CASRFDSYNEQFF
few	TRBV19	TRBJ1-1	.	TGTGCCAGTAGATTCGGCAGGTACACTGAAGCTTTCTTT	CASRFGRYTEAFF
.	TRBV28	TRBJ2-7	.	TGTGCCAGCAGTACCCCTGGCCTTCCCTACGAGCAGTACTTC	CASSTPGLPYEQYF
.	TRBV10-2	TRBJ1-6	.	TGCGCCAGCAGTGAGTCCCGGCAGCGAAAGAGCTCCTATAATTCACCCCTCCACTTT	CASSESRQRKSSYNSPLHF
.	TRBV18	TRBJ1-1	TRBD1	TGTGCCAGCTCCCCGGGAGGGGGCGAGACTGAAGCTTTCTTT	CASSPGGGETEAFF
.	TRBV5-1	TRBJ1-2	.	TGCGCCAGCAGCTTGGGACAGTCGTTTTATGGCTACACCTTC	CASSLGQSFYGYTF
.	TRBV4-1	TRBJ2-7	.	TGCGCCAGCAGCCAAGGCCCAGGAAATTCCTACGAGCAGTACTTC	CASSQGPGNSYEQYF
few	TRBV9	TRBJ2-1	TRBD1	TGTGCCAGCAGCGGCCTCACAGGGGTGGACTACAATGAGCAGTTCTTC	CASSGLTGVDYNEQFF
.	TRBV15	TRBJ2-3	.	TGTGCCACCAGCAGGGCCCCTGGGACTTACACAGATACGCAGTATTTT	CATSRAPGTYTDTQYF
.	TRBV27	TRBJ2-2	.	TGTGCCAGCAGTTCCGACCACAGGGGGGGCACCGGGGAGCTGTTTTTT	CASSSDHRGGTGELFF
.	TRBV28	TRBJ2-2	.	TGTGCCAGCATAAATCGAGGCACCGGGGAGCTGTTTTTT	CASINRGTGELFF
.	TRBV19	TRBJ2-4	TRBD1	TGTGCCAGTAGTTCGTTACCCGGGACAGGGCCCACCTTAGCCAAAAACATTCAGTACTTC	CASSSLPGTGPTLAKNIQYF
.	TRBV15	TRBJ2-1	TRBD2	TGTGCCACCAGCAGAGGAGCGGGGCCCCAACTATACAATGAGCAGTTCTTC	CATSRGAGPQLYNEQFF
.	TRBV5-5	TRBJ2-7	TRBD2	TGTGCCAGCAGCTTAGGACTAGCGGGCATCAGGGGTTCCTACGAGCAGTACTTC	CASSLGLAGIRGSYEQYF
.	TRBV7-9	TRBJ1-1	.	TGTGCCAGCAGCTTAACGGGAGGACCTGAAGCTTTCTTT	CASSLTGGPEAFF
.	TRBV11-2	TRBJ1-5	TRBD1	TGTGCCAGCAGCTTAGATTTTGGGACAGGGCCGTTCGGTGGCAATCAGCCCCAGCATTTT	CASSLDFGTGPFGGNQPQHF
.	TRBV25-1	TRBJ2-6	TRBD1	TGTGCCAGCAGTGGGACAGGTAGCTCTGGGGCCAACGTCCTGACTTTC	CASSGTGSSGANVLTF
.	TRBV6-6	TRBJ2-7	TRBD1	TGTGCCAGCAACTCCGGGACAGGGGTGGGAGAGCAGTACTTC	CASNSGTGVGEQYF
.	TRBV13	TRBJ2-1	TRBD1	TGTGCCAGTAACAGGGGGTTCAACAATGAGCAGTTCTTC	CASNRGFNNEQFF
.	TRBV7-9	TRBJ2-1	TRBD2	TGTGCCAGCATCAACGGACTAGCGGGAGACAATGAGCAGTTCTTC	CASINGLAGDNEQFF
once	TRBV7-2	TRBJ2-5	.	TGTGCCAGCAGCCCGAGGACTCAAGAGACCCAGTACTTC	CASSPRTQETQYF
.	TRBV6-5	TRBJ1-1	.	TGTGCCAGCAGTACCATTAACCGGGACACTGAAGCTTTCTTT	CASSTINRDTEAFF
.	TRBV7-9	TRBJ2-7	.	TGTTCCAGCAGCTTACACTCCTACGAGCAGTACTTC	CSSSLHSYEQYF
.	TRBV6-1	TRBJ2-1	.	TGTGCCAGCAGTGCCTGGACAGTCTCCCAACAATTCCGGTTCTTC	CASSAWTVSQQFRFF
.	TRBV19	TRBJ2-7	TRBD1	TGTGCCAGTAGTGCAGCGACAGGGGGATTCTACGAGCAGTACTTC	CASSAATGGFYEQYF
few	TRBV2	TRBJ2-3	TRBD2	TGTGCCAGCAGTGTCGGGGCGGGGGGGACAGATACGCAGTATTTT	CASSVGAGGTDTQYF
.	TRBV7-3	TRBJ1-6	TRBD1	TGTGCCAGCAGCCCTACGACAGGGAGTTCACCCCTCCACTTT	CASSPTTGSSPLHF
.	TRBV5-6	TRBJ2-3	TRBD2	TGTGCCAGCAGCTTGGCCAGTACTAGCGGGGGTGCAGATACGCAGTATTTT	CASSLASTSGGADTQYF
few	TRBV6-6	TRBJ2-7	.	TGTGCCAGCAGTAAGAATCCACAGGGTGCGGAGAGGAAGCAGTACTTC	CASSKNPQGAERKQYF
.	TRBV2	TRBJ1-4	.	TGTGCCAGCAGTGACAGGGGTGCAACTAATGAAAAACTGTTTTTT	CASSDRGATNEKLFF
once	TRBV6-4	TRBJ2-3	TRBD1	TGTGCCAGCAGCTACTCAGGGGGAGCAGCAGATACGCAGTATTTT	CASSYSGGAADTQYF
.	TRBV29-1	TRBJ2-5	TRBD2	TGCAGCGTTGAAGATTGGGGACTAGCGGATACGCGGGAGACCCAGTACTTC	CSVEDWGLADTRETQYF
.	TRBV6-7	TRBJ1-1	TRBD1	TGTGCCAGCAGTTGCCTACCTGAGGGACAGGACACGTTGAACACTGAAGCTTTCTTT	CASSCLPEGQDTLNTEAFF